This TCR beta chain was retrieved from a study of blood T cell repertoires in COVID-19. Turning to the study itself: Acute and convalescent COVID-19 specimens originated in the United States, Italy and Spain. The cDNA or gDNA used as material had been derived from T cells, B-cell-depleted T cells, or PBMCs.

Profiling relied on immunoSEQ multiplex PCR, and the TCRdb table lists in-frame clones only, not all of them. The table lists roughly 59,000 clones, around four fifths of them singletons. V trimming: 3 bases; J trimming: 6 bases; junction bases outside the gene matches: 11. CDR3 length equals 17 residues. Germline lookup yields CDR1 LGHDT and CDR2 YNNKEL (reference sequence). The sequence derives from a human donor in a cohort sampled during active COVID-19. The sequenced sample consisted of peripheral blood. V and J are TRBV3-1 (or the pseudogene TRBV3-2) and TRBJ2-3, with 11 bases aligning to TRBD2. The CDR3 reads CASSQGPLAGGGDTQYF. The DNA of the CDR3 is TGTGCCAGCAGCCAGGGACCTCTAGCGGGGGGAGGGGATACGCAGTATTTT.